This TCR beta chain was captured in a study of human T cells and chemical hapten exposure. Study information: Patients got weekly scalp diphenylcyclopropenone doses over the approximately 24-week study. Predominantly women, the patients had alopecia areata, totalis or universalis. Study outcomes and limitations: In comparison with controls, expanded TCRs gave rise to a significantly larger number of large CDR3 similarity clusters.

The CDR3 extends over 16 amino acids. CDR1 and CDR2 (germline): SGHRS, YFSETQ. V lost 4 bases and J lost 2; bases outside the gene matches: 9. This clonotype was counted between two and nine times. The antigen is not known. MiXCR, run by TCRdb on the RACE reads, gives a single entry per CDR3 protein. The table lists 350,000 to 450,000 distinct CDR3 sequences, 5.1% of them singletons. The sample's time point: pre-sensitization, week 0. Treatment indicated: therapeutic diphenylcyclopropenone sensitization with weekly scalp DPC. The chain has TRBV5-1 and TRBJ2-3; TRBD2 aligns across 8 bases. This specimen consisted of whole blood, obtained in connection with sensitization to the hapten diphenylcyclopropenone (DPC). The source of this sequence is a woman between 45 and 60 years old with alopecia areata. Some clones in this sample may be carry-over from other donors' samples. The CDR3 DNA follows: TGCGCCAGCAGCGATCAAGCGGGGGCCTACACAGATACGCAGTATTTT. This codes for CASSDQAGAYTDTQYF.